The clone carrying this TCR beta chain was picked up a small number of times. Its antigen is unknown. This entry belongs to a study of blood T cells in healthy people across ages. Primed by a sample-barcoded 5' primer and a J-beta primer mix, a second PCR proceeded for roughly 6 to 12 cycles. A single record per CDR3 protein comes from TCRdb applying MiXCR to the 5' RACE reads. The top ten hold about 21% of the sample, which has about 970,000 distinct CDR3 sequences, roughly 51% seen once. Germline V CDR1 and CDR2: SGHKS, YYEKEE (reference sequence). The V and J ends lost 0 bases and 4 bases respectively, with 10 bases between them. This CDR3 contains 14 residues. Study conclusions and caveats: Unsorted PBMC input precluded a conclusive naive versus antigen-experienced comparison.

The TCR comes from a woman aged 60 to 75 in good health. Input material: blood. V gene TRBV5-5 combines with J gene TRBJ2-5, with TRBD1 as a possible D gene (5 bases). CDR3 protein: CASSLEGFRETQYF. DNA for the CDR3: TGTGCCAGCAGCTTGGAGGGGTTTAGAGAGACCCAGTACTTC. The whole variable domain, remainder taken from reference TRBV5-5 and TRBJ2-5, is DAGVTQSPTHLIKTRGQQVTLRCSPISGHKSVSWYQQVLGQGPQFIFQYYEKEERGRGNFPDRFSARQFPNYSSELNVNALLLGDSALYLCASSLEGFRETQYFGPGTRLLVL.